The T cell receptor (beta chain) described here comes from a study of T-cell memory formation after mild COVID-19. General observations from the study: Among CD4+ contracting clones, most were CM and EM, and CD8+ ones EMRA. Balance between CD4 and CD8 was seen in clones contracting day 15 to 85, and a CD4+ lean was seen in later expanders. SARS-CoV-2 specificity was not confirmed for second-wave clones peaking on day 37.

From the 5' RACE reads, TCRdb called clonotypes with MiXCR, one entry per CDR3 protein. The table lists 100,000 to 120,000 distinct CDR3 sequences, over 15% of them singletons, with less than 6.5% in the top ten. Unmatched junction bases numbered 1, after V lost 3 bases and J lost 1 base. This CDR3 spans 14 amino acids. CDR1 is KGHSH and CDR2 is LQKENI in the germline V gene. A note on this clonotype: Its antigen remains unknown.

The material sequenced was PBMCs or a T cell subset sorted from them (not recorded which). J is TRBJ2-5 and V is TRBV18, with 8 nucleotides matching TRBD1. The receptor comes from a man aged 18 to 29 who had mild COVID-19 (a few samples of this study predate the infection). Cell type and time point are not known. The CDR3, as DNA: TGTGCCAGCTCACCTCAGGGGGCCCAAGAGACCCAGTACTTC. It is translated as CASSPQGAQETQYF. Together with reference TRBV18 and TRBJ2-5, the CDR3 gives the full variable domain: NAGVMQNPRHLVRRRGQEARLRCSPMKGHSHVYWYRQLPEEGLKFMVYLQKENIIDESGMPKERFSAEFPKEGPSILRIQQVVRGDSAAYFCASSPQGAQETQYFGPGTRLLVL.